A single T cell receptor (beta chain) is shown here with its context. Its antigen is not identified. The data stem from a study of OX40 agonist ivuxolimab in advanced cancers. At the level of the study: An agonistic human IgG2 monoclonal antibody against OX40 (CD134) was given. Averaging approximately 60 years in age, with a range of roughly 23 to 85, the cohort was approximately 87% male.

Per the germline V gene, CDR1 is SNHLY and CDR2 is FYNNEI. The V and J ends lost 5 bases and 6 bases respectively, with 15 bases between them. The CDR3 totals 14 residues. Assay: immunoSEQ multiplex PCR; the TCRdb copy retains only in-frame clones and omits some. The table lists over 50,000 clones, 70% to 90% of them singletons. Study-wide results and limits: Near-lowest levels of clonal expansion characterized partial responders at 0.1-3.0 mg/kg. The authors also found low normalized T-cell clonal expansion in some nonresponders.

The clonotype originates from an adult with an advanced solid tumor such as melanoma, head and neck, liver or kidney cancer. The sample was CD4+ or CD8+ T cells sorted from blood, taken in a trial of the OX40 agonist ivuxolimab. This chain links TRBV2 with TRBJ2-3, with D unclear. CDR3 protein: CASSPDTLLDTQYF. CDR3 sequence (DNA): TGTGCCAGCAGTCCTGACACCTTGTTGGATACGCAGTATTTT.